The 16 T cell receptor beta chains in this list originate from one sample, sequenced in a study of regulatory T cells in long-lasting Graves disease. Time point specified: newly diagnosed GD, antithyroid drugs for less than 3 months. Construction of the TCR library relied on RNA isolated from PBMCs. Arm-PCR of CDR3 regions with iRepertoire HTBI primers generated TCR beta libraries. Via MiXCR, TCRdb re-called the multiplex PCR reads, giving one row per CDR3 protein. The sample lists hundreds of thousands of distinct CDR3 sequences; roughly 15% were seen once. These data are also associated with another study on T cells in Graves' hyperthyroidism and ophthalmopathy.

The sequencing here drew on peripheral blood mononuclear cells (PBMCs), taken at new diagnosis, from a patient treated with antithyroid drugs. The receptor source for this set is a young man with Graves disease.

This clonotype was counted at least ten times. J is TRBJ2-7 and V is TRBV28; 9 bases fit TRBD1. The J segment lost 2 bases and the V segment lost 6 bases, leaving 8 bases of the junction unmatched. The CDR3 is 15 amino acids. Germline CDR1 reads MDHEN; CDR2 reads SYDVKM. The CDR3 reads CASSFSGQGTYEQYF. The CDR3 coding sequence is TGTGCCAGCAGCTTCTCGGGACAGGGAACCTACGAGCAGTACTTC.

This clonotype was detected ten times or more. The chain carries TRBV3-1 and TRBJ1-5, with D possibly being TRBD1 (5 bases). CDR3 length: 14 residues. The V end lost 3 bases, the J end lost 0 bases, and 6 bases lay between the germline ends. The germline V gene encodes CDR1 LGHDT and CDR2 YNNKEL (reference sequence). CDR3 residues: CASSHTGSNQPQHF. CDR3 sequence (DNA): TGTGCCAGCAGCCACACAGGTAGCAATCAGCCCCAGCATTTT. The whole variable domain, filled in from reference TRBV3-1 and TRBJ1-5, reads DTAVSQTPKYLVTQMGNDKSIKCEQNLGHDTMYWYKQDSKKFLKIMFSYNNKELIINETVPNRFSPKSPDKAHLNLHINSLELGDSAVYFCASSHTGSNQPQHFGDGTRLSIL.

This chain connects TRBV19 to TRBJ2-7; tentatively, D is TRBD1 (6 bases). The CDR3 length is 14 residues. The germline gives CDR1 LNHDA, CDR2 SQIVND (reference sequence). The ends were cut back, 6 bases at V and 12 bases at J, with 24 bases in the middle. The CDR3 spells CASRTSRTASKAYF. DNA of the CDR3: TGTGCCAGTAGAACCAGCCGGACAGCTAGCAAGGCGTACTTC. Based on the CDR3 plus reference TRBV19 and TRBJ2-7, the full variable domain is DGGITQSPKYLFRKEGQNVTLSCEQNLNHDAMYWYRQDPGQGLRLIYYSQIVNDFQKGDIAEGYSVSREKKESFPLTVTSAQKNPTAFYLCASRTSRTASKAYFGPGTRLTVT.

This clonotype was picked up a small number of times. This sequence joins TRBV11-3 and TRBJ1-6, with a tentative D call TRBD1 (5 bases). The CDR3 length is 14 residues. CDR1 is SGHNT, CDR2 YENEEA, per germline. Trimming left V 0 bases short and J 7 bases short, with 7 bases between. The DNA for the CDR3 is TGTGCCAGCAGCTTAGACTGGGGGAATTCACCCCTCCACTTT. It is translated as CASSLDWGNSPLHF.

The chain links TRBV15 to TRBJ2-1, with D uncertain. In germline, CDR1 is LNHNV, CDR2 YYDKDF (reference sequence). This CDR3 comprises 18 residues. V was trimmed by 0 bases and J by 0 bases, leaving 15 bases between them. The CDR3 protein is CATSRDRLTSSSYNEQFF. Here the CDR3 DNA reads TGTGCCACCAGCAGAGATCGCCTCACCTCCAGCTCCTACAATGAGCAGTTCTTC.

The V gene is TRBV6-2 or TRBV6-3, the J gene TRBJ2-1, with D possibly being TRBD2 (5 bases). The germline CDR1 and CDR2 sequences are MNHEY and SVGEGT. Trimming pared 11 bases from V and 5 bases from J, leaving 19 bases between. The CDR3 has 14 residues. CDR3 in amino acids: CASIEGGFDNEQFF. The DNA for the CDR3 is TGTGCCTCCATAGAGGGTGGATTTGACAATGAGCAGTTCTTC.

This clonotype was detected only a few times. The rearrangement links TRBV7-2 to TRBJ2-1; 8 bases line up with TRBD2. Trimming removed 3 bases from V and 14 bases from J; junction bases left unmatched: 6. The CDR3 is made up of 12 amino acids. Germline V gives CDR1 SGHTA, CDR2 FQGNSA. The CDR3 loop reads CASSLARGRKFF. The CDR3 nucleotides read TGTGCCAGCAGCTTGGCTCGCGGGAGGAAGTTCTTC.

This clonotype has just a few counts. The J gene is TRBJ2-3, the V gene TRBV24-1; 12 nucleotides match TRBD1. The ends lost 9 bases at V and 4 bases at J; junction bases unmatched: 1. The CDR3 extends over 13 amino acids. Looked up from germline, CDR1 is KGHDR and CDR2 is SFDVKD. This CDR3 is CATGTGGADTQYF. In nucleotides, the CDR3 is TGTGCCACCGGGACAGGGGGCGCAGATACGCAGTATTTT.

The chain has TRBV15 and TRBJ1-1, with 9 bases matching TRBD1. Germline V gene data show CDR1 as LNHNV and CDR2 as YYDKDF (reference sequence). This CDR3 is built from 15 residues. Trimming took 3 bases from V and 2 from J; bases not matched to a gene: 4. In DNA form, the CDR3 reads TGTGCCACCAGCAGTCCGGGACAGGGAAACACTGAAGCTTTCTTT. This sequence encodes CATSSPGQGNTEAFF.

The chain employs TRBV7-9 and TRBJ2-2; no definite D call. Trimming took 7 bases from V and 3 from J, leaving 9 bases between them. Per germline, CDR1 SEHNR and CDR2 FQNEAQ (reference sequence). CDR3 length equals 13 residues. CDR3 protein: CASTLRDTGELFF. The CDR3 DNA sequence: TGTGCCAGCACCCTCCGGGACACCGGGGAGCTGTTTTTT.

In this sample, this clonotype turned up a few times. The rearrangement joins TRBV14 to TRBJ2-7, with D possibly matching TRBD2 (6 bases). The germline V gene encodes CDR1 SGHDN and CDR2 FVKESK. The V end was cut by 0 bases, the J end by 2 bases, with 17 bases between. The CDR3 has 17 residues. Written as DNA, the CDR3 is TGTGCCAGCAGCCAAGATAAGATGGCGGGGTCGACCTACGAGCAGTACTTC. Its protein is CASSQDKMAGSTYEQYF.

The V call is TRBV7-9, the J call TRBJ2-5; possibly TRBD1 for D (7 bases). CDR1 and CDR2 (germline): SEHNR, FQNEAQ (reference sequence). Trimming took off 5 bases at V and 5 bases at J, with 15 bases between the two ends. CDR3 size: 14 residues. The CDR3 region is CASSPRGSGETQYF. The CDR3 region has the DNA TGTGCCAGCAGCCCCAGGGGGAGCGGGGAGACCCAGTACTTC.

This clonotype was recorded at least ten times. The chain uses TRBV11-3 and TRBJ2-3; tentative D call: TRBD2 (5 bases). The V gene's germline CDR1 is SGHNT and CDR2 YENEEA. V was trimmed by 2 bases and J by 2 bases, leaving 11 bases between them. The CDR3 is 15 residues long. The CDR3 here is CASSLNRDYTDTQYF. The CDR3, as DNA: TGTGCCAGCAGCTTAAACAGAGACTACACAGATACGCAGTATTTT.

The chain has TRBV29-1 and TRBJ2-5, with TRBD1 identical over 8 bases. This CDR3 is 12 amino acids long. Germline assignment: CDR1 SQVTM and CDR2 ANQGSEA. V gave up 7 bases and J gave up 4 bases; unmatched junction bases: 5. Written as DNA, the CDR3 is TGCAGCGCTGGGACAGGCTTAGAGACCCAGTACTTC. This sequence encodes CSAGTGLETQYF.

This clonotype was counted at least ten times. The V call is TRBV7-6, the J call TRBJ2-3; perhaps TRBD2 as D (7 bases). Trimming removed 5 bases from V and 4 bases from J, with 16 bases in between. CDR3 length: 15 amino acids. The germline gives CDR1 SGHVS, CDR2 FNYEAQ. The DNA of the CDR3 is TGTGCCAGCAGCCCGGGGGCGGGAGTTTCAGATACGCAGTATTTT. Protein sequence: CASSPGAGVSDTQYF.

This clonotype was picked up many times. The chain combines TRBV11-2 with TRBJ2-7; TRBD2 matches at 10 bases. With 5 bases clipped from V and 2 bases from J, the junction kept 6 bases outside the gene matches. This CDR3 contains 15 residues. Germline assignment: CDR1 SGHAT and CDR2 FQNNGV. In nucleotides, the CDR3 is TGTGCCAGCAGCCTCCAACTAGCGGGGACCTACGAGCAGTACTTC. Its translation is CASSLQLAGTYEQYF.